This T cell receptor (beta chain) came from a study of tissue T cells after allogeneic stem cell transplantation. The length of the CDR3 is 15 residues. Germline trimming cut 4 bases from V and 0 bases from J; bases unmatched to any gene: 4. The germline gives CDR1 LGHNA, CDR2 YSYQKL. Generated by immunoSEQ multiplex PCR, the TCRdb table keeps only in-frame clones and is missing some. Here the sample spans just over 20,000 clones, roughly three quarters being singletons. About this clone: The gene symbols are mouse symbols. The read ends 1 residue shy of where the CDR3 ends; the end is completed using the germline J gene.

Sequenced material: blood. The chain links TRBV2 to TRBJ2-5; 7 nucleotides align to TRBD2. This TCR was recovered from a female BALB/c mouse in good health. The mice in this strain carry MHC haplotype H2-d. Incomplete CDR3 DNA: TGTGCCAGCAGCCCCACTGGGGTTAACCAAGACACCCAGTAC. Amino acids: CASSPTGVNQDTQY. The CDR3 as a whole reads CASSPTGVNQDTQYF.